Below are 23 T cell receptor beta chains sequenced from a single sample in a study of T cells after yellow fever vaccination. Each CDR3 protein is one row after TCRdb ran MiXCR on the 5' RACE reads. The sample has hundreds of thousands of distinct CDR3 sequences, around 12% seen once. The material was CD4+ T cells sorted from PBMCs, obtained 15 days after the yellow fever booster vaccination. These TCRs come from a man aged 18 to 30 who received the YFV17D yellow fever vaccine.

This chain connects TRBV4-1 to TRBJ2-1, with 7 nucleotides matching TRBD1. The CDR3 has 15 residues. Germline CDR1 MGHRA, CDR2 YSYEKL. The V and J ends lost 4 bases and 10 bases, in that order; junction bases with no gene match: 13. The CDR3 coding sequence is TGCGCCAGCAGCCCTCAATGGGGACAGTTAATAGAGCAGTTCTTC. It yields the protein CASSPQWGQLIEQFF.

V and J are TRBV3-1 and TRBJ2-3, with TRBD2 matching over 10 bases. V lost 4 bases and J lost 5; bases outside the gene matches: 12. CDR3 length: 17 amino acids. Per the germline V gene, CDR1 is LGHDT and CDR2 is YNNKEL (reference sequence). Here the CDR3 reads CASSPYGAGGRIDTQYF. DNA for the CDR3: TGTGCCAGCAGCCCCTACGGAGCGGGGGGGCGGATAGATACGCAGTATTTT.

This clonotype was found a few times. This chain links TRBV20-1 with TRBJ1-2, with unresolved D. This CDR3 spans 12 amino acids. Germline CDR1 reads DFQATT; CDR2 reads SNEGSKA (reference sequence). V lost 6 bases and J 4 bases, leaving 12 bases between the germline ends. The CDR3 nucleotides are TGCAGTGCAAACCGACGGAGCTATGGCTACACCTTC. Its protein is CSANRRSYGYTF.

This clonotype was found a few times. V is TRBV25-1 and J is TRBJ1-2; D possibly corresponds to TRBD1 (5 bases). Trimming took off 4 bases at V and 4 bases at J, with 10 bases between the two ends. This CDR3 spans 13 amino acids. Germline CDR1 MGHDK, CDR2 SYGVNS. CDR3 protein: CASSGVTAYGYTF. The CDR3 nucleotides are TGTGCCAGCAGTGGAGTGACAGCCTATGGCTACACCTTC.

The sample holds a few counts of this clonotype. The chain joins TRBV5-1 to TRBJ1-1, with TRBD1 identical over 9 bases. With 4 bases clipped from V and 4 bases from J, the junction kept 8 bases outside the gene matches. The germline CDR1 and CDR2 sequences are SGHRS and YFSETQ. The CDR3 consists of 15 residues. The CDR3 nucleotides read TGCGCCAGCAGCGGACTACAGGGGGCCGGCACTGAAGCTTTCTTT. Amino acids: CASSGLQGAGTEAFF.

This clonotype was recorded a few times. The chain uses TRBV20-1 and TRBJ1-5; TRBD1 is a possible D gene (5 bases). Germline CDR1 reads DFQATT; CDR2 reads SNEGSKA (reference sequence). The CDR3 is made up of 15 amino acids. V lost 4 bases to trimming and J lost 6 bases, with 19 bases between them. The CDR3 DNA reads as TGCAGTGCTACCCTCCAGGGAAGAGGAGGTCAGCCCCAGCATTTT. Protein sequence: CSATLQGRGGQPQHF.

This rearrangement joins TRBV4-3 to TRBJ2-3; no clear D gene. Germline CDR1 reads LGHNA; CDR2 reads YSLEER. Trimming removed 1 base from V and 4 bases from J, with 6 bases in between. This CDR3 region has 13 residues. The CDR3 nucleotides read TGCGCCAGCAGCCAAGCGGCTCCAGATACGCAGTATTTT. This gives the protein CASSQAAPDTQYF.

In its sample, this clonotype was seen many times. This chain connects TRBV7-9 to TRBJ1-1; TRBD1 might be the D (6 bases). The ends were cut back, 1 base at V and 3 bases at J, with 12 bases in the middle. The V gene's germline CDR1 is SEHNR and CDR2 FQNEAQ (reference sequence). This CDR3 has 15 residues. CDR3 residues: CASSLEGGSYTEAFF. CDR3 in DNA: TGTGCCAGCAGCTTAGAGGGGGGGAGTTACACTGAAGCTTTCTTT.

The V and J genes are TRBV7-2 and TRBJ2-7; D not certain. Per germline, CDR1 SGHTA and CDR2 FQGNSA. Trimming took 0 bases from V and 3 from J, leaving 9 bases between them. The CDR3 runs to 14 residues. CDR3 in amino acids: CASSLASVGYEQYF. In DNA, the CDR3 is TGTGCCAGCAGCTTAGCGTCGGTAGGCTACGAGCAGTACTTC.

This clonotype was observed a handful of times. This chain uses TRBV6-2 or TRBV6-3 with TRBJ1-1; 7 bases are shared with TRBD1. Germline V gene lookup returns CDR1 MNHEY and CDR2 SVGEGT. V was pared by 0 bases and J by 2 bases, with 3 bases of the junction left unmatched. The length of the CDR3 is 15 residues. CDR3 region: CASSYSAGGNTEAFF. The CDR3, as DNA: TGTGCCAGCAGTTACTCGGCAGGGGGAAACACTGAAGCTTTCTTT.

This chain joins TRBV7-9 and TRBJ1-6, with D hard to call. This CDR3 is 14 amino acids long. The germline V and J ends were trimmed by 1 base and 10 bases, with 11 bases remaining between them. The germline CDR1 and CDR2 sequences are SEHNR and FQNEAQ (reference sequence). CDR3 amino acids: CASSLGVLVSPLHF. The CDR3 DNA is TGTGCCAGCAGCTTAGGGGTACTCGTCTCACCCCTCCACTTT.

This chain links TRBV4-3 with TRBJ2-1; 8 nucleotides line up with TRBD2. The CDR3 has 16 residues. The V segment lost 2 bases and the J segment 6 bases; nucleotides outside the gene matches: 9. Germline CDR1 LGHNA, CDR2 YSLEER. CDR3 DNA sequence: TGCGCCAGCAGCCAAAACCCCCGGGGGGGGCTCAATGAGCAGTTCTTC. It codes for CASSQNPRGGLNEQFF.

This clonotype was found a few times. This chain uses TRBV7-2 with TRBJ2-3; perhaps TRBD2 as D (7 bases). CDR1 is SGHTA, CDR2 FQGNSA, per germline. This CDR3 comprises 14 residues. V gave up 5 bases and J gave up 7 bases, with 16 bases separating them. CDR3 DNA: TGTGCCAGCAGCCGGGGGGCCCTATCAAATACGCAGTATTTT. Residues: CASSRGALSNTQYF.

V usage is TRBV27 and J usage is TRBJ1-2; D gene uncertain. Deletions cut 0 bases from V and 4 bases from J, with 15 bases between. Germline V gene sequence: CDR1 MNHEY, CDR2 SMNVEV (reference sequence). The CDR3 has 16 residues. The CDR3 DNA follows: TGTGCCAGCAGTTTATCACGGCAGACCAACAGCTATGGCTACACCTTC. It yields the protein CASSLSRQTNSYGYTF.

This chain links TRBV4-1 with TRBJ2-2; 10 bases line up with TRBD2. J was trimmed by 2 bases and V by 3 bases; bases with no gene match: 6. From germline, CDR1 is MGHRA and CDR2 YSYEKL. This CDR3 spans 17 amino acids. The CDR3 coding sequence is TGCGCCAGCAGCCAGCCACTAGCGGGGAGAAACACCGGGGAGCTGTTTTTT. Translation: CASSQPLAGRNTGELFF.

This clonotype has ten or more counts. This chain links TRBV11-2 with TRBJ2-7; D perhaps matches TRBD2 (5 bases). This CDR3 spans 15 amino acids. Trimming cost V 3 bases and J 10 bases, with 22 bases left between them. CDR1 is SGHAT, CDR2 FQNNGV, per germline. The CDR3 loop is CASSFRGGMIFQQYF. The CDR3 region has the DNA TGTGCCAGCAGCTTTCGCGGAGGCATGATTTTTCAACAGTACTTC.

This clonotype has a count of ten or more. The chain employs TRBV6-5 and TRBJ2-3; perhaps TRBD2 as D (6 bases). Trimming removed 3 bases from V and 3 bases from J, with 13 bases in between. Germline values: CDR1 MNHEY, CDR2 SVGAGI. The CDR3 covers 15 residues. CDR3 sequence (DNA): TGTGCCAGCAGTTATTGGGCGGGGCCAACAGATACGCAGTATTTT. The encoded protein is CASSYWAGPTDTQYF.

This clonotype has a count of ten or more. The chain uses TRBV5-1 and TRBJ2-5; D unresolved. The CDR3 sequence is 13 residues long. The germline gives CDR1 SGHRS, CDR2 YFSETQ. V was pared by 4 bases and J by 5 bases, with 12 bases between. DNA for the CDR3: TGCGCCAGCAGCGACACTTCGTGGGAGACCCAGTACTTC. It translates to CASSDTSWETQYF.

The chain carries TRBV10-1 and TRBJ1-6; tentative D call: TRBD1 (5 bases). Trimming removed 4 bases at V and 4 bases at J, with 5 bases between. Germline V gene data show CDR1 as WNHNN and CDR2 as SYGVQD (reference sequence). This CDR3 has 13 residues. The CDR3 reads CASSGQYNSPLHF. CDR3 coding DNA: TGCGCCAGCAGTGGACAGTATAATTCACCCCTCCACTTT.

This clonotype was observed a handful of times. The CDR3 DNA sequence: TGTGCCAGCAGTAGGGACGGAGATACGCAGTATTTT. Amino acid sequence: CASSRDGDTQYF. The V call is TRBV6-4, the J call TRBJ2-3; D possibly uses TRBD1 or TRBD2 (5 bases each). This CDR3 comprises 12 residues. Germline V gene data show CDR1 as MRHNA and CDR2 as SNTAGT. V was cut by 5 bases and J by 5 bases, with 8 bases left in between.

This clonotype occurred a few times. V usage is TRBV20-1 and J usage is TRBJ2-2; D is perhaps TRBD2 (5 bases). The CDR3 contains 14 residues. Germline assignment: CDR1 DFQATT and CDR2 SNEGSKA (reference sequence). Trimming left V 1 base short and J 1 base short, with 7 bases between. The CDR3 coding sequence is TGCAGTGCTAGAGGGACTCTGAACACCGGGGAGCTGTTTTTT. It translates to CSARGTLNTGELFF.

This clonotype came up a few times. This sequence joins TRBV7-9 and TRBJ1-2; no clear D. In germline, CDR1 is SEHNR, CDR2 FQNEAQ (reference sequence). The ends were cut back, 4 bases at V and 5 bases at J, with 17 bases in the middle. The CDR3 extends over 15 amino acids. CDR3 loop: CASSSTIGETYGYTF. The CDR3 DNA follows: TGTGCCAGCAGCTCCACAATCGGGGAGACTTATGGCTACACCTTC. Full variable domain (rest looked up from reference TRBV7-9 and TRBJ1-2): DTGVSQNPRHKITKRGQNVTFRCDPISEHNRLYWYRQTLGQGPEFLTYFQNEAQLEKSRLLSDRFSAERPKGSFSTLEIQRTEQGDSAMYLCASSSTIGETYGYTFGSGTRLTVV.

This clonotype was recorded a few times. The chain recombines TRBV6-2 or TRBV6-3 with TRBJ1-5; weak D call: TRBD1 (6 bases). Germline CDR1 MNHEY, CDR2 SVGEGT. V dropped 2 bases and J dropped 5 bases, with 16 bases sitting between them. The CDR3 totals 16 residues. CDR3 DNA: TGTGCCAGCAGTTACAGTCTTGGGGGCGGGCATCAGCCCCAGCATTTT. It codes for CASSYSLGGGHQPQHF.